A selection of T cell receptor beta chains follows, all from one sample in a study of PD-L1 blockade in urothelial cancer. Generated by immunoSEQ multiplex PCR, the TCRdb table keeps only in-frame clones and is missing some. In the table there are around 56,000 clones, about 82% of which are singletons. Sequenced material: PBMCs, taken around atezolizumab (anti-PD-L1) treatment. Receptors originate from a man aged 45-65 years with urothelial cancer. Each CDR3 is given with its conserved first and last residue. D genes are given only for firm matches.

V: TRBV15
J: TRBJ2-3
D: NA
CDR3: CATSKGKRGSTDTQYF

V: TRBV19
J: TRBJ2-3
D: TRBD2
CDR3: CASSPRTSGTDTQYF

V: TRBV4-1
J: TRBJ1-2
D: NA
CDR3: CASSQEITGLIYGYTF

V: TRBV5-1
J: TRBJ1-3
D: NA
CDR3: CASSLEANGNTIYF

V: TRBV18
J: TRBJ2-5
D: TRBD2
CDR3: CASSPRGGGSETQYF

V: TRBV9
J: TRBJ2-7
D: TRBD2
CDR3: CASSVMGTSNEQYF

V: TRBV2
J: TRBJ2-7
D: NA
CDR3: CASSSSLRPHEQYF

V: TRBV5-1
J: TRBJ1-1
D: NA
CDR3: CASSSTHGNTEAFF

V: TRBV5-6
J: TRBJ2-3
D: TRBD2
CDR3: CASSLSRLAEPRGTDTQYF

V: TRBV25-1
J: TRBJ1-4
D: NA
CDR3: CASSESGGAGTNEKLFF

V: TRBV5-1
J: TRBJ2-1
D: NA
CDR3: CASSLRDTASREQFF

V: TRBV5-1
J: TRBJ2-5
D: TRBD2
CDR3: CASSPLAGGVQETQYF

V: TRBV9
J: TRBJ1-6
D: NA
CDR3: CASSVDSSPYNSPLHF

V: TRBV7-3
J: TRBJ1-1
D: NA
CDR3: CASSLWQNTEAFF